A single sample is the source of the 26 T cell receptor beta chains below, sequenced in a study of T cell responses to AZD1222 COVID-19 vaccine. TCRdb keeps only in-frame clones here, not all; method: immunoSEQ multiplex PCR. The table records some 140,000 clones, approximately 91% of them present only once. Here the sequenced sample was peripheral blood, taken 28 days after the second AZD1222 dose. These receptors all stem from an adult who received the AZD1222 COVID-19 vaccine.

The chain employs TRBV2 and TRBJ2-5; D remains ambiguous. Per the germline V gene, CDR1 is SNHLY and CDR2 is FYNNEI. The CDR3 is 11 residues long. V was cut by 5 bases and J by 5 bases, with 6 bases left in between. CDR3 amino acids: CASSYRETQYF. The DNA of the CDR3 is TGTGCCAGCAGTTATAGGGAGACCCAGTACTTC.

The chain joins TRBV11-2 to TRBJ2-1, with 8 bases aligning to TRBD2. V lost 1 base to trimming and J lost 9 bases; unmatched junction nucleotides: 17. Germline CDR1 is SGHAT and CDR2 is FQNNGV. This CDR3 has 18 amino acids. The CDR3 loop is CASSLGLRGKRGLGEQFF. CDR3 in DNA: TGTGCCAGCAGCTTAGGTCTTCGGGGTAAAAGGGGACTAGGTGAGCAGTTCTTC. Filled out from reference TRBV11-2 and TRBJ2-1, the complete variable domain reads EAGVAQSPRYKIIEKRQSVAFWCNPISGHATLYWYQQILGQGPKLLIQFQNNGVVDDSQLPKDRFSAERLKGVDSTLKIQPAKLEDSAVYLCASSLGLRGKRGLGEQFFGPGTRLTVL.

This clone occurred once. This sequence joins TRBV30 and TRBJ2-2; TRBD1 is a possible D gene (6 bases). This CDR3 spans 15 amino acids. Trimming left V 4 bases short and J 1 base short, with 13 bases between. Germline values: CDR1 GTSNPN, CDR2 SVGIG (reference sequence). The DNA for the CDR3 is TGTGCCTGGAATTTCGGGACAAGGAACACCGGGGAGCTGTTTTTT. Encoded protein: CAWNFGTRNTGELFF.

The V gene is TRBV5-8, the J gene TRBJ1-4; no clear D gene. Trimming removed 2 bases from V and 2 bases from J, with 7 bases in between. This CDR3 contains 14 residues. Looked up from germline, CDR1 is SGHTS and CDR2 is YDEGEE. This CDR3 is CASSLLATNEKLFF. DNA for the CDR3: TGTGCCAGCAGCTTATTAGCCACTAATGAAAAACTGTTTTTT.

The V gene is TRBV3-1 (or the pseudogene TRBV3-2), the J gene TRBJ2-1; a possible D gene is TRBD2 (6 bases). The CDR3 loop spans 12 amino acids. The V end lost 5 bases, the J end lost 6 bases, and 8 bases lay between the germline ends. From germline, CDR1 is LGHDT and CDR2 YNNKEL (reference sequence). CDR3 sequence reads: CASSGTFNEQFF. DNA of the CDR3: TGTGCCAGCAGCGGGACTTTCAATGAGCAGTTCTTC.

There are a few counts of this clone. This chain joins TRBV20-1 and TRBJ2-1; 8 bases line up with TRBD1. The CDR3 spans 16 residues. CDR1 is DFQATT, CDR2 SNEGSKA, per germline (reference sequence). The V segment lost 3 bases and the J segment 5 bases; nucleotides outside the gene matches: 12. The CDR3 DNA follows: TGCAGTGCTAGTGGGGCCCGGGACAGGCCGAACAATGAGCAGTTCTTC. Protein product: CSASGARDRPNNEQFF.

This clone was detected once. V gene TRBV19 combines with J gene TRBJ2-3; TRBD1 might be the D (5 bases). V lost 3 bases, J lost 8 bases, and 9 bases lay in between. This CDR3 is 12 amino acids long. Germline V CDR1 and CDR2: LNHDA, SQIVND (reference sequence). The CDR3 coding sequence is TGTGCCAGTAGTATGGGGCCCAGTACGCAGTATTTT. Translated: CASSMGPSTQYF. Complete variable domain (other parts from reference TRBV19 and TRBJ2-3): DGGITQSPKYLFRKEGQNVTLSCEQNLNHDAMYWYRQDPGQGLRLIYYSQIVNDFQKGDIAEGYSVSREKKESFPLTVTSAQKNPTAFYLCASSMGPSTQYFGPGTRLTVL.

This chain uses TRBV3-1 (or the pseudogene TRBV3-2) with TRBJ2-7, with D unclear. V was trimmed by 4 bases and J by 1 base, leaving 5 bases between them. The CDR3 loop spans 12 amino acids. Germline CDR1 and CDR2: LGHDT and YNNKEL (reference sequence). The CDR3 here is CASSRMSYEQYF. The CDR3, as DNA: TGTGCCAGCAGCCGAATGTCCTACGAGCAGTACTTC.

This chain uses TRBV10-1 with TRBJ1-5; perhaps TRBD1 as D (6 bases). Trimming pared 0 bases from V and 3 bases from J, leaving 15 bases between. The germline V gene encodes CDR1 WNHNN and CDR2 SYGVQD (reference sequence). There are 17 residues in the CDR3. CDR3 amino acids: CASSESEGRGSNQPQHF. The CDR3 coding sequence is TGCGCCAGCAGTGAGTCGGAGGGCAGGGGTTCCAATCAGCCCCAGCATTTT.

The CDR3 sequence is CASSPDTHSGNTIYF. The CDR3, as DNA: TGTGCCAGCAGTCCGGACACACACTCTGGAAACACCATATATTTT. The chain combines TRBV6-5 with TRBJ1-3; D possibly corresponds to TRBD1 (5 bases). The CDR3 loop spans 15 amino acids. Germline lookup yields CDR1 MNHEY and CDR2 SVGAGI. V lost 5 bases to trimming and J lost 0 bases, with 11 bases between them.

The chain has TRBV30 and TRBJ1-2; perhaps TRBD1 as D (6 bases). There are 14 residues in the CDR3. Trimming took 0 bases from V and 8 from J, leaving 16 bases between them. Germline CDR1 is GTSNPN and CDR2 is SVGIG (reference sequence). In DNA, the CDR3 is TGTGCCTGGAGTGTTTGGGGGCTGGGTAGGGGCTACACCTTC. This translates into CAWSVWGLGRGYTF.

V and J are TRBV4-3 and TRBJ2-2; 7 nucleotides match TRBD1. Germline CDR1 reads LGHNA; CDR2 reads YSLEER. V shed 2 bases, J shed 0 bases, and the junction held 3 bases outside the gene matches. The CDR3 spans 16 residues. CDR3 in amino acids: CASSQRTGANTGELFF. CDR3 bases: TGCGCCAGCAGCCAACGGACAGGAGCGAACACCGGGGAGCTGTTTTTT.

CDR3 region: CSVEIPGVYEQYF. CDR3 nucleotide sequence: TGCAGCGTTGAGATACCAGGGGTCTACGAGCAGTACTTC. The chain employs TRBV29-1 and TRBJ2-7; D perhaps matches TRBD1 (6 bases). Germline values: CDR1 SQVTM, CDR2 ANQGSEA. The V and J ends lost 3 bases and 3 bases respectively, with 12 bases between them. The CDR3 has 13 residues.

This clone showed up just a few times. The CDR3 protein is CASFQGAGYEQFF. As DNA, the CDR3 is TGTGCCAGCTTCCAGGGAGCGGGTTACGAGCAGTTCTTC. The chain employs TRBV7-8 and TRBJ2-1; possible D gene TRBD2, 6 bases. V lost 8 bases and J 10 bases, leaving 18 bases between the germline ends. From germline, CDR1 is SGHVS and CDR2 FQNEAQ. The length of the CDR3 is 13 residues.

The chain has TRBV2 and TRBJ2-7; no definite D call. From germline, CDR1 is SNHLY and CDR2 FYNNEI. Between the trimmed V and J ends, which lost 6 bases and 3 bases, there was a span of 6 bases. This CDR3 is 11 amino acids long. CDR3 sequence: CASRVSYEQYF. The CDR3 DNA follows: TGTGCCAGCAGGGTGAGCTACGAGCAGTACTTC.

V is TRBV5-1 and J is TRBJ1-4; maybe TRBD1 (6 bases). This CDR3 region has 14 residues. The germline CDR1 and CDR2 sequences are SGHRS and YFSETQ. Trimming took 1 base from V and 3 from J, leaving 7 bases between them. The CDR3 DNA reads TGCGCCAGCAGCTTGACAGGGTCTAATGAAAAACTGTTTTTT. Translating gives CASSLTGSNEKLFF.

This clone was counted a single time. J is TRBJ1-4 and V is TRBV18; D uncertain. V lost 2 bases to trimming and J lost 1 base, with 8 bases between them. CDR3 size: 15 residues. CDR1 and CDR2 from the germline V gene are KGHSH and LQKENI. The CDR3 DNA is TGTGCCAGCTCACCAGGGTTACAAACTAATGAAAAACTGTTTTTT. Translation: CASSPGLQTNEKLFF.

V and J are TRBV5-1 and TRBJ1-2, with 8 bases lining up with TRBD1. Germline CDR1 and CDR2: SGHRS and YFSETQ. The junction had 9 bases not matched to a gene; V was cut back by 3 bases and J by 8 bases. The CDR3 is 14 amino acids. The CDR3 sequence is CASSWNQGAEGYTF. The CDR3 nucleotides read TGCGCCAGCAGCTGGAACCAGGGGGCGGAAGGCTACACCTTC.

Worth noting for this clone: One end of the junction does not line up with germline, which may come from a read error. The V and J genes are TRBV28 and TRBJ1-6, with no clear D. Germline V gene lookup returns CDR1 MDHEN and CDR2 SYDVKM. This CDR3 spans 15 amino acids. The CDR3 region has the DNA TGTGCCAGCAGTTTATTTACCGGGAATAACTCACCCCTCCACTTT. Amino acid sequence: CASSLFTGNNSPLHF. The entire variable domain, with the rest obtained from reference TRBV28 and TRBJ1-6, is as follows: DVKVTQSSRYLVKRTGEKVFLECVQDMDHENMFWYRQDPGLGLRLIYFSYDVKMKEKGDIPEGYSVSREKKERFSLILESASTNQTSMYLCASSLFTGNNSPLHFGNGTRLTVT.

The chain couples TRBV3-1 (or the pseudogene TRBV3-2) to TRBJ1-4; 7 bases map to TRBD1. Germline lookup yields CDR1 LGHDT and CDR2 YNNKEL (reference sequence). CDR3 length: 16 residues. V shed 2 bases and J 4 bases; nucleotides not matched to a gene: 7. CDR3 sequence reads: CASSQKLGQYNEKLFF. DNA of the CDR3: TGTGCCAGCAGCCAAAAACTGGGACAGTATAATGAAAAACTGTTTTTT.

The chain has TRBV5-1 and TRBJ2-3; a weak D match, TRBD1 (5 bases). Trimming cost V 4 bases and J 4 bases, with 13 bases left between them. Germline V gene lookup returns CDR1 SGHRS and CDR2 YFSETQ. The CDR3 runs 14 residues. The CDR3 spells CASSADSTADTQYF. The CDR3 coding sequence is TGCGCCAGCAGCGCTGACAGTACCGCAGATACGCAGTATTTT. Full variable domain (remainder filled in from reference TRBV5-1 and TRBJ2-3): KAGVTQTPRYLIKTRGQQVTLSCSPISGHRSVSWYQQTPGQGLQFLFEYFSETQRNKGNFPGRFSGRQFSNSRSEMNVSTLELGDSALYLCASSADSTADTQYFGPGTRLTVL.

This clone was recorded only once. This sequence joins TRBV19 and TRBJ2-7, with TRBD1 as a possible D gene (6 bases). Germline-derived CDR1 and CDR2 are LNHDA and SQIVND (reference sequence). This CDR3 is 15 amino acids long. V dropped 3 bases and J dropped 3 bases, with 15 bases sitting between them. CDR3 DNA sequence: TGTGCCAGTAGTATCAGACCGGGACAAGACTACGAGCAGTACTTC. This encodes CASSIRPGQDYEQYF.

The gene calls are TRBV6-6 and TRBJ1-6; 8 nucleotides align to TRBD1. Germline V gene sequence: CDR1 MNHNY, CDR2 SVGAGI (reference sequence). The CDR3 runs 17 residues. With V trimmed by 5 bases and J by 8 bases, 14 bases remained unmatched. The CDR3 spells CASSLTDRAVIHSPLHF. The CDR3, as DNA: TGTGCCAGCAGTCTAACGGACAGGGCGGTGATACATTCACCCCTCCACTTT.

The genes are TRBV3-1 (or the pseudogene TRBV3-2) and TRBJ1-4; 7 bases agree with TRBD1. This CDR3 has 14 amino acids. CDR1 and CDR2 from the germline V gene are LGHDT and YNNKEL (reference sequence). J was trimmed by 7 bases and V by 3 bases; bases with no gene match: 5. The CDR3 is CASSQGQFPEKLFF. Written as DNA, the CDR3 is TGTGCCAGCAGCCAGGGACAGTTCCCTGAAAAACTGTTTTTT.

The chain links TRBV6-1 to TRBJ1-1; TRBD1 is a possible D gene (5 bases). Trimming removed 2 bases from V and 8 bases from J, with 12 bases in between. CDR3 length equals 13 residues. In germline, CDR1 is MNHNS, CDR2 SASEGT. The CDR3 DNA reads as TGTGCCAGCAGTGAAAGGGACCGATCCGAAGCTTTCTTT. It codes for CASSERDRSEAFF.

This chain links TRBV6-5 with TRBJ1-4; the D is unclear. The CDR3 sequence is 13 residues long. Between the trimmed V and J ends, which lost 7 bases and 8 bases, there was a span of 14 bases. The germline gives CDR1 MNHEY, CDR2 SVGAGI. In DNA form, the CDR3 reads TGTGCCAGCACCGGACGAATGGGGGAAAAACTGTTTTTT. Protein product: CASTGRMGEKLFF.